This T cell receptor (beta chain) originates from a study of early T cells in non-severe SARS-CoV-2 infection (dated by TCRdb to the early 2020s). In terms of the full investigation: TCR sequencing used bulk RNA from unsorted whole blood, so alpha and beta chains could not be paired. General conclusions and limits of the study: VDJdb matching was skewed toward anti-spike CD8 responses and likely underestimated virus-specific expansions, missing private and CD4 specificities.

A case-control design nested within a healthcare worker cohort in London, UK, was used, with weekly nasopharyngeal swab PCR tests and blood sampling performed. Between 23 and 31 March 2020, the week of the UK lockdown, healthcare workers were enrolled and then followed up weekly for as long as 16 weeks. There are 16 amino acids in the CDR3, from cysteine to phenylalanine inclusive. Of the read, only the CDR3 DNA is kept; its 48 bases are in frame from base 1. Trimming takes 1 base from V and 6 bases from J, and the germline ends sit 17 bases apart. In the germline V gene, CDR1 corresponds to KGHSH and CDR2 to LQKENI. This clonotype showed up many times. Its binding antigen is unknown. Base qualities are not provided; no much larger clone lies one nucleotide away. Receptor libraries were prepared by 5' RACE. The instrument given in TCRdb is NextSeq 500. In the TCR library protocol, unique molecular identifiers were attached to individual cDNA molecules to correct for PCR bias and sequencing error. Both TCR alpha and beta chains were sequenced, and tight co-correlation was observed between alpha and beta sequence abundances in each sample. As for how the authors treated the data: Decombinator V4 was used to annotate TCR sequences for V gene, J gene and CDR3. TCRs were defined as expanded if a significant change between any two time points was detected under a Poisson model with p below 0.0001. TCR abundances were normalised to the total number of TCRs sequenced per sample and were expressed as counts per million. TRAV1-2 paired with TRAJ12, TRAJ20 or TRAJ33 defined MAIT TCRs, while TRAV10 paired with TRAJ18 defined iNKT TCRs. VDJdb, accessed 1 November 2021, was searched for CMV, EBV and SARS-CoV-2 annotated TCRs, excluding TCRs annotated for multiple antigens. The raw public data were reprocessed by TCRdb itself: fastp quality trimming at Q25, MiXCR clonotype calling, in-frame beta chains only. Each CDR3 protein gets just one entry, which takes the most common genes and DNA from the rows behind it. The V and J calls come from TCRdb's annotation, not from the publication. The sample records tens of thousands of distinct CDR3 sequences, almost 5.5% of which are singletons. The top ten clonotypes cover about 5.7% of the sample.

The sample was whole blood, taken at baseline. The chain employs TRBV18 and TRBJ2-3; TRBD1 is a possible D gene, resting on 6 matching bases. The sequence was collected from an adult who was a healthcare worker with PCR-confirmed SARS-CoV-2 infection or an uninfected control (not recorded which). The bases are TGTGCCAGCTCACCACTTGACAGGCTCCACGCGGATACGCAGTATTTT. Protein translation: CASSPLDRLHADTQYF.